This T cell receptor beta chain was observed in a study of regulatory T cells in long-lasting Graves disease. Notes on the study in general: New patients shared approximately 970 public clonotypes, and persistent patients shared more, with 2,741. Thyroid tissue was not sampled; only peripheral blood was.

As for time point: newly diagnosed GD, antithyroid drugs for less than 3 months. The TCR library used RNA extracted from PBMCs. This clonotype was seen at least ten times. Its antigen is not identified. Through Arm-PCR of CDR3 regions and iRepertoire HTBI primers, TCR beta libraries were built. In the study's own analysis: Looking across samples, the authors found under 70 TRBV and 14 to 15 TRBJ segments. One entry per CDR3 protein results from TCRdb running MiXCR on the multiplex PCR reads. It is TCRdb's table, rather than the study itself, that gives the V and J calls and clone size. The table lists about 200,000 distinct CDR3 sequences, approximately 16% of them singletons. The receptor's source is a female donor with Graves disease. The sequences come from peripheral blood mononuclear cells (PBMCs), collected at new diagnosis, from a patient treated with antithyroid drugs.

CDR3 in DNA: TGCGCCAGCAGCCCGAACTCGAGAGCGGGAGAGCACGAGCAGTACTTC. This codes for CASSPNSRAGEHEQYF. The chain carries TRBV5-1 and TRBJ2-7, with 8 bases aligning to TRBD2. CDR1 is SGHRS and CDR2 is YFSETQ in the germline V gene. The CDR3 covers 16 residues. V trimming: 4 bases; J trimming: 5 bases; junction bases outside the gene matches: 14.